This T cell receptor (beta chain) was sequenced in a study of blood T cell repertoires in COVID-19. About the research overall: Acute and convalescent COVID-19 specimens originated in the United States, Italy and Spain. PBMCs, B-cell-depleted T cells, or T cells were the source of the cDNA or gDNA that made up the material.

Original data processing: Amplification of reference gene primers provided the estimated nucleated cell counts. The repertoire was sequenced with immunoSEQ multiplex PCR; TCRdb's copy has only in-frame clones and lacks some. V, J and clone size derive from that table, while D and trimming were established from the DNA sequence. The sample yields about 97,000 clones, about 87% seen once. Trimming left V 3 bases short and J 2 bases short, with 14 bases between. This CDR3 contains 15 residues. Germline V CDR1 and CDR2: SGHTA, FQGNSA. What was sequenced was peripheral blood. This rearrangement joins TRBV7-2 to TRBJ2-7; D might be TRBD2 (7 bases). The clonotype comes from a human donor in a cohort sampled during active COVID-19. CDR3: CASSLGRGSAYEQYF. CDR3 bases: TGTGCCAGCAGCTTGGGGAGGGGGAGCGCCTACGAGCAGTACTTC.